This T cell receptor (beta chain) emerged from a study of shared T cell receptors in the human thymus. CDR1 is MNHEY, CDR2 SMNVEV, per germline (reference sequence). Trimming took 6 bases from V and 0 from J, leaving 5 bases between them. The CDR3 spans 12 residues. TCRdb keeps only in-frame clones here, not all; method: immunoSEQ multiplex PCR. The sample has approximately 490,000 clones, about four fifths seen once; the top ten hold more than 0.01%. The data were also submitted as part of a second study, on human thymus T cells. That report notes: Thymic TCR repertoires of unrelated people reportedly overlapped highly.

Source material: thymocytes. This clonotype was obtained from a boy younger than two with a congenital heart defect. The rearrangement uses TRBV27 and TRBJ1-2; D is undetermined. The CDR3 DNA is TGTGCCAGCAGGGACTCTAACTATGGCTACACCTTC. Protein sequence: CASRDSNYGYTF.